The TCR beta chain under discussion was sequenced for a study of OX40 agonist ivuxolimab in advanced cancers. Study details: People in dose escalation had one of these cancers: hepatocellular carcinoma, melanoma, renal cell or head and neck cancer. Partial responses were seen in three patients, one with hepatocellular carcinoma and two with cutaneous melanoma.

Libraries were prepared by immunoSEQ multiplex PCR; TCRdb keeps only in-frame clonotypes and omits some of them. The data show around 76,000 clones, roughly 85% seen once. Peripheral blood came from all dose cohorts at three timepoints. The J segment lost 0 bases and the V segment lost 5 bases, leaving 6 bases of the junction unmatched. This CDR3 spans 15 amino acids. Germline CDR1 and CDR2: SGHVS and FQNEAQ. This chain connects TRBV7-8 to TRBJ2-5; TRBD1 agrees at 7 bases. This sample comprised CD4+ or CD8+ T cells sorted from blood, obtained in a trial of the OX40 agonist ivuxolimab. The clonotype comes from an adult with an advanced solid tumor such as melanoma, head and neck, liver or kidney cancer. The DNA for the CDR3 is TGTGCCAGCAGCGGACAGACAGGGAACCAAGAGACCCAGTACTTC. The encoded protein is CASSGQTGNQETQYF. Looking up the rest from reference TRBV7-8 and TRBJ2-5 gives the full variable domain: GAGVSQSPRYKVAKRGQDVALRCDPISGHVSLFWYQQALGQGPEFLTYFQNEAQLDKSGLPSDRFFAERPEGSVSTLKIQRTQQEDSAVYLCASSGQTGNQETQYFGPGTRLLVL.